This T cell receptor beta chain was obtained from a study of T cell responses to AZD1222 COVID-19 vaccine. This clone was seen a single time. The data were produced by immunoSEQ multiplex PCR, yet TCRdb's version contains in-frame clones alone and is incomplete. This table has 170,000 or so clones, just over 90% appearing once. The CDR3 runs to 12 residues. From germline, CDR1 is LNHDA and CDR2 SQIVND (reference sequence). V was pared by 10 bases and J by 4 bases, with 5 bases of the junction left unmatched. V and J are TRBV19 and TRBJ1-2, with 8 bases matching TRBD1. Specimen: peripheral blood, collected on day 0 of AZD1222 vaccination. The sequence came from an adult in good health. CDR3 in DNA: TGTGCCACCCGGACAGGGTCCTATGGCTACACCTTC. It encodes CATRTGSYGYTF.